This T cell receptor beta chain was retrieved from a study of blood T cell repertoires in COVID-19. Study at large: Nucleic acid was either cDNA or gDNA, and it came from T cells, B-cell-depleted T cells, or PBMCs.

Participants were aged about 18 to 100 years from around 24 US areas. Participants' reported clinical history set cohort assignment. Shortly before study entry, within 2 weeks, exposed participants had met a COVID-19 case. The data were produced by immunoSEQ multiplex PCR, yet TCRdb's version contains in-frame clones alone and is incomplete. The table lists a few hundred thousand clones, 75% to 90% of them singletons. The junction had 6 bases not matched to a gene; V was cut back by 2 bases and J by 0 bases. Germline V gives CDR1 SGHVS, CDR2 FQNEAQ. The CDR3 length is 18 residues. The origin of this receptor is a woman aged 25 to 39 who had been exposed to COVID-19. Input material: PBMCs or T cells enriched from blood (not recorded which). The V call is TRBV7-8, the J call TRBJ2-1, with 11 bases identical to TRBD2. The CDR3 region has the DNA TGTGCCAGCAGCTTACCTAGCGGGGGGCGGAGCTCCTACAATGAGCAGTTCTTC. It is translated as CASSLPSGGRSSYNEQFF.